The 9 T cell receptor beta chains presented below share a single source sample, sequenced in a study of T cell repertoires in cytomegalovirus infection. TCRdb passed the reads through MiXCR, listing each CDR3 protein once. The table shows approximately 750,000 distinct CDR3 sequences, with roughly 35% occurring only once. The sequenced sample consisted of PBMCs. The receptors stem from a human donor in good health (CMV status not recorded). Some clones in this sample may be carry-over from other donors' samples.

This clonotype was observed a handful of times. The chain employs TRBV5-1 and TRBJ2-1, with 10 nucleotides matching TRBD2. Germline V gives CDR1 SGHRS, CDR2 YFSETQ. Trimming at V came to 6 bases and at J to 9 bases, leaving 12 bases not matched to a gene. The CDR3 loop spans 15 amino acids. CDR3: CASNSAGGPAGEQFF. CDR3 bases: TGCGCCAGCAACTCAGCGGGAGGGCCGGCGGGTGAGCAGTTCTTC. The variable domain in full, with the rest retrieved from reference TRBV5-1 and TRBJ2-1, is KAGVTQTPRYLIKTRGQQVTLSCSPISGHRSVSWYQQTPGQGLQFLFEYFSETQRNKGNFPGRFSGRQFSNSRSEMNVSTLELGDSALYLCASNSAGGPAGEQFFGPGTRLTVL.

The chain couples TRBV7-2 to TRBJ2-1, with 11 bases fitting TRBD2. The CDR3 covers 16 residues. V trimming: 5 bases; J trimming: 5 bases; junction bases outside the gene matches: 8. Germline V CDR1 and CDR2: SGHTA, FQGNSA. The CDR3 loop reads CASSIRLAGRNNEQFF. CDR3 coding DNA: TGTGCCAGCAGCATACGACTAGCGGGAAGGAACAATGAGCAGTTCTTC. Full variable domain (remainder filled in from reference TRBV7-2 and TRBJ2-1): GAGVSQSPSNKVTEKGKDVELRCDPISGHTALYWYRQSLGQGLEFLIYFQGNSAPDKSGLPSDRFSAERTGGSVSTLTIQRTQQEDSAVYLCASSIRLAGRNNEQFFGPGTRLTVL.

The chain joins TRBV12-3 or TRBV12-4 to TRBJ1-2; D is uncertain. The CDR3 covers 13 residues. Between the trimmed V and J ends, which lost 4 bases and 3 bases, there was a span of 9 bases. CDR3 nucleotides: TGTGCCAGCAGTTATGAAGCTCACTATGGCTACACCTTC. It translates to CASSYEAHYGYTF.

As concerns this clonotype: A much more abundant neighbour one base away suggests this may be a read error. The chain uses TRBV7-9 and TRBJ1-4; 8 bases map to TRBD1. The CDR3 is 13 residues long. Germline CDR1 reads SEHNR; CDR2 reads FQNEAQ (reference sequence). Here the CDR3 reads CATSRTGNEKLCF. Here the CDR3 DNA reads TGTGCCACCTCTCGGACAGGGAATGAAAAACTGTGTTTT.

The CDR3 is CASSYGRGTLYEQYF. The CDR3 DNA is TGTGCCAGCAGTTACGGTCGGGGGACCCTCTACGAGCAGTACTTC. The chain combines TRBV6-5 with TRBJ2-7, with D possibly being TRBD2 (6 bases). This CDR3 has 15 amino acids. Deletions cut 2 bases from V and 3 bases from J, with 14 bases between. Germline lookup yields CDR1 MNHEY and CDR2 SVGAGI.

V is TRBV28 and J is TRBJ2-4; D unresolved. The V end was cut by 6 bases, the J end by 3 bases, with 12 bases between. The CDR3 consists of 14 residues. CDR1 is MDHEN and CDR2 is SYDVKM in the germline V gene. The CDR3 DNA sequence: TGTGCCAGCAGAGAGGATCGGGTCAAAAACATTCAGTACTTC. It codes for CASREDRVKNIQYF.

The rearrangement links TRBV10-3 to TRBJ2-7, with 7 bases identical to TRBD1. Germline CDR1 is ENHRY and CDR2 is SYGVKD. The ends lost 10 bases at V and 0 bases at J; junction bases unmatched: 3. This CDR3 spans 12 amino acids. The CDR3, as DNA: TGTGCCACCGGGACAGTCTCCTACGAGCAGTACTTC. It codes for CATGTVSYEQYF.

The rearrangement uses TRBV4-2 and TRBJ2-5; 7 bases line up with TRBD2. With V trimmed by 4 bases and J by 4 bases, 6 bases remained unmatched. CDR1 LGHNA and CDR2 YNFKEQ come from the germline V gene. The CDR3 has 14 amino acids. The DNA of the CDR3 is TGTGCCAGCAGCCCCCCAGGGAGGGGAGAGACCCAGTACTTC. It translates to CASSPPGRGETQYF.

The V call is TRBV11-3, the J call TRBJ2-1; D could derive from TRBD1 or TRBD2 (5 bases each). This CDR3 has 16 amino acids. Germline lookup yields CDR1 SGHNT and CDR2 YENEEA. V was cut by 6 bases and J by 6 bases, with 21 bases left in between. As DNA, the CDR3 is TGTGCCAGCAGGTTACGGCGGCCTCCTGGGGGCAATGAGCAGTTCTTC. This sequence encodes CASRLRRPPGGNEQFF. Supplemented by reference TRBV11-3 and TRBJ2-1, the full variable domain reads EAGVVQSPRYKIIEKKQPVAFWCNPISGHNTLYWYLQNLGQGPELLIRYENEEAVDDSQLPKDRFSAERLKGVDSTLKIQPAELGDSAVYLCASRLRRPPGGNEQFFGPGTRLTVL.